This TCR beta chain was sequenced during a study of T cell responses to AZD1222 COVID-19 vaccine. Notes on this clone: Its antigen is as yet unknown.

Only in-frame clones appear in the TCRdb table, and some are missing; sequencing was by immunoSEQ multiplex PCR. The data contain 130,000 to 150,000 clones, roughly 92% of them singletons. V lost 3 bases and J 4 bases, leaving 12 bases between the germline ends. CDR1 KGHSH and CDR2 LQKENI come from the germline V gene. The CDR3 has 14 amino acids. Whole-study findings and limits: Clonal diversity was possibly underestimated, and the donors were mostly white British, with more females. Nearly half of spike-specific TCRs reportedly go after variant regions that carry no mutations. Repertoires were collected only later (after the peak T cell response had occurred).

The clonotype was recovered from an adult in good health. V is TRBV18 and J is TRBJ1-1; D not certain. Here the sequenced sample was peripheral blood, taken on day 0 of AZD1222 vaccination. The CDR3 reads CASSPKAVGTEAFF. The CDR3 DNA follows: TGTGCCAGCTCACCGAAAGCAGTCGGCACTGAAGCTTTCTTT.